This T cell receptor beta chain was found in a study of T cells in Graves' hyperthyroidism and ophthalmopathy. Amplified regions were TCR beta CDR3 sequences from RNA transcripts. Researchers ran a first-round RT-PCR on the TCR CDR3 using the HTBI primer set. One entry per CDR3 protein, called by TCRdb with MiXCR from the multiplex PCR reads. The table includes some 580,000 distinct CDR3 sequences, approximately 15% detected once. This CDR3 spans 15 amino acids. Germline CDR1 is MDHEN and CDR2 is SYDVKM. Germline trimming cut 2 bases from V and 7 bases from J; bases unmatched to any gene: 9. This clonotype was counted ten times or more.

The receptor was isolated from a woman aged 40 to 55 with Graves' ophthalmopathy. The sequenced sample consisted of blood. The chain uses TRBV28 and TRBJ2-7, with 9 bases aligning to TRBD2. The CDR3 sequence is CASSLPLAGVSEQYF. In DNA, the CDR3 is TGTGCCAGCAGTTTACCATTAGCGGGAGTTTCAGAGCAGTACTTC.